A single sample is the source of the 7 T cell receptor beta chains below, sequenced in a study of Graves' ophthalmopathy and Graves' hyperthyroidism. Investigators amplified TCR beta CDR3 regions from RNA transcripts. HTBI primers served in a first-round RT-PCR, which a second-round multiplex PCR followed. TCRdb ran MiXCR on the multiplex PCR reads and lists one entry per CDR3 protein. The repertoire has hundreds of thousands of distinct CDR3 sequences, 45% to 55% of them found once; the top ten carry around half. Sequenced: peripheral blood. The source of these receptors is an adult man with Graves' ophthalmopathy.

There are many counts of this clonotype. The rearrangement uses TRBV15 and TRBJ2-7, with TRBD1 identical over 10 bases. Germline assignment: CDR1 LNHNV and CDR2 YYDKDF (reference sequence). Trimming took 5 bases from V and 5 from J; bases not matched to a gene: 9. This CDR3 is built from 15 residues. The CDR3: CATSGSSGQGDEQYF. CDR3 in DNA: TGTGCCACCAGCGGCAGTAGCGGACAGGGGGACGAGCAGTACTTC.

The chain employs TRBV24-1 and TRBJ2-2, with D maybe TRBD2 (6 bases). The CDR3 consists of 14 residues. Trimming removed 10 bases at V and 5 bases at J, with 16 bases between. Germline-derived CDR1 and CDR2 are KGHDR and SFDVKD. The CDR3 region has the DNA TGTGCCACTATGGACACCCTAGCGACCGGGGAGCTGTTTTTT. This encodes CATMDTLATGELFF.

The gene calls are TRBV11-1 and TRBJ2-2; tentatively, D is TRBD1 (6 bases). Germline V gene sequence: CDR1 SGHAT, CDR2 FQDESV (reference sequence). The germline V and J ends were trimmed by 3 bases and 3 bases, with 11 bases remaining between them. The CDR3 extends over 15 amino acids. CDR3 residues: CASSLGAPDTGELFF. The DNA of the CDR3 is TGTGCCAGCAGCTTGGGGGCGCCGGACACCGGGGAGCTGTTTTTT.

Ten or more counts support this clonotype. The chain employs TRBV20-1 and TRBJ1-2; 7 nucleotides align to TRBD1. Germline V gene sequence: CDR1 DFQATT, CDR2 SNEGSKA (reference sequence). CDR3 length equals 12 residues. The V gene end was trimmed by 5 bases and the J gene end by 6 bases; junction bases not matched to a gene: 6. The DNA for the CDR3 is TGCAGTGCTCAGACAGGGAATCATGGCTACACCTTC. Residues: CSAQTGNHGYTF.

This clonotype was recorded at least ten times. This CDR3 is CASSVGTDAFF. In DNA, the CDR3 is TGTGCCAGCAGTGTTGGGACAGATGCTTTCTTT. This chain connects TRBV6-1 to TRBJ1-1, with TRBD1 matching 7 bases. Per the germline V gene, CDR1 is MNHNS and CDR2 is SASEGT. V trimming: 4 bases; J trimming: 11 bases; junction bases outside the gene matches: 4. The CDR3 is 11 amino acids.

The V call is TRBV20-1, the J call TRBJ2-5; TRBD1 might be the D (6 bases). Germline assignment: CDR1 DFQATT and CDR2 SNEGSKA (reference sequence). The CDR3 consists of 15 residues. V was cut by 0 bases and J by 5 bases, with 16 bases left in between. CDR3 region: CSARDRSRGGETQYF. The CDR3 bases are TGCAGTGCTAGAGATCGATCCAGGGGCGGTGAGACCCAGTACTTC.

This clonotype occurred many times. The chain has TRBV6-1 and TRBJ1-5, with 7 bases lining up with TRBD1. There are 15 residues in the CDR3. Germline values: CDR1 MNHNS, CDR2 SASEGT. V shed 7 bases, J shed 4 bases, and the junction held 10 bases outside the gene matches. CDR3 in amino acids: CASTLGRQGNQPQHF. The CDR3 DNA follows: TGTGCCAGCACCCTCGGTCGACAGGGAAATCAGCCCCAGCATTTT.